Here is one T cell receptor (beta chain) with its context. Original analysis: Amplifying reference gene primers gave estimates of nucleated cell counts. Sequencing used immunoSEQ multiplex PCR; TCRdb keeps in-frame clones, though not all of them. D and trimming come from the DNA, and the V and J calls and clone size come from that table. The table lists about 240,000 clones, 85% to 90% of them singletons. This sample is drawn from a study of blood T cell repertoires in COVID-19. Study in general: The study drew acute and convalescent COVID-19 samples from the United States, Italy and Spain. PBMCs, B-cell-depleted T cells, or T cells were the source of the cDNA or gDNA that made up the material.

The CDR3 has 14 amino acids. The junction had 5 bases not matched to a gene; V was cut back by 3 bases and J by 6 bases. Germline CDR1 is SGHDN and CDR2 is FVKESK. Sequencing was carried out using peripheral blood. This TCR was sampled from a woman aged 70-85 years with active or convalescent COVID-19. The rearrangement joins TRBV14 to TRBJ1-2, with 9 bases fitting TRBD1. This CDR3 is CASSHPDRGHGYTF. CDR3 coding DNA: TGTGCCAGCAGCCATCCGGACAGGGGTCATGGCTACACCTTC. The whole variable domain, filled in from reference TRBV14 and TRBJ1-2, reads EAGVTQFPSHSVIEKGQTVTLRCDPISGHDNLYWYRRVMGKEIKFLLHFVKESKQDESGMPNNRFLAERTGGTYSTLKVQPAELEDSGVYFCASSHPDRGHGYTFGSGTRLTVV.